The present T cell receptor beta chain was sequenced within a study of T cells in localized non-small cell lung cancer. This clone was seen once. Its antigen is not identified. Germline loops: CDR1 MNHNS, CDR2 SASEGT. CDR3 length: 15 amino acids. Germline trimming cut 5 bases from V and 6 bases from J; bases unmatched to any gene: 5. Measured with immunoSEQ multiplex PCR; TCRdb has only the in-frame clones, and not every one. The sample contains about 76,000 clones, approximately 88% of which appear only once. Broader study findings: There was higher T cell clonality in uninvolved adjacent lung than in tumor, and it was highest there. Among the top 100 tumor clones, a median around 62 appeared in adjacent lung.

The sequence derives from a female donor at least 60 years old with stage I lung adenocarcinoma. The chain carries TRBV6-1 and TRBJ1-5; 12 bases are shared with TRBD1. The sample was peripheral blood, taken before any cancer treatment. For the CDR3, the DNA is TGTGCCAGCAGTTCGGGACAGGGGGCGGCTCAGCCCCAGCATTTT. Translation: CASSSGQGAAQPQHF.